This T cell receptor beta chain comes out of a study of Graves' ophthalmopathy and Graves' hyperthyroidism. RNA transcripts served as template for amplifying TCR beta CDR3 sequences. HTBI-primed RT-PCR formed the first round, and a multiplex PCR formed the second. MiXCR, applied by TCRdb to the multiplex PCR reads, yields one record per CDR3 protein. The sample contains 900,000 to 1,200,000 distinct CDR3 sequences, 35% to 45% of which appear only once. Note on this clonotype: The antigen is undetermined.

In this cohort, patients with other autoimmune diseases, uncontrolled infections, pregnancy or lactation were excluded. From germline, CDR1 is SGHTA and CDR2 FQGNSA. V lost 2 bases, J lost 2 bases, and 9 bases lay in between. CDR3 length: 15 residues. General study findings and limits: Blood also contained most of the expanded thyroid clonotypes above 0.001 frequency.

Sequenced input: peripheral blood or thyroid tissue (not recorded which). The rearrangement uses TRBV7-2 and TRBJ2-2; D unresolved. The clonotype originates from an adult man with Graves' hyperthyroidism. The CDR3 reads CTSSLYLGNTGELFF. The CDR3, as DNA: TGTACCAGCAGCTTATATCTGGGTAACACCGGGGAGCTGTTTTTT.